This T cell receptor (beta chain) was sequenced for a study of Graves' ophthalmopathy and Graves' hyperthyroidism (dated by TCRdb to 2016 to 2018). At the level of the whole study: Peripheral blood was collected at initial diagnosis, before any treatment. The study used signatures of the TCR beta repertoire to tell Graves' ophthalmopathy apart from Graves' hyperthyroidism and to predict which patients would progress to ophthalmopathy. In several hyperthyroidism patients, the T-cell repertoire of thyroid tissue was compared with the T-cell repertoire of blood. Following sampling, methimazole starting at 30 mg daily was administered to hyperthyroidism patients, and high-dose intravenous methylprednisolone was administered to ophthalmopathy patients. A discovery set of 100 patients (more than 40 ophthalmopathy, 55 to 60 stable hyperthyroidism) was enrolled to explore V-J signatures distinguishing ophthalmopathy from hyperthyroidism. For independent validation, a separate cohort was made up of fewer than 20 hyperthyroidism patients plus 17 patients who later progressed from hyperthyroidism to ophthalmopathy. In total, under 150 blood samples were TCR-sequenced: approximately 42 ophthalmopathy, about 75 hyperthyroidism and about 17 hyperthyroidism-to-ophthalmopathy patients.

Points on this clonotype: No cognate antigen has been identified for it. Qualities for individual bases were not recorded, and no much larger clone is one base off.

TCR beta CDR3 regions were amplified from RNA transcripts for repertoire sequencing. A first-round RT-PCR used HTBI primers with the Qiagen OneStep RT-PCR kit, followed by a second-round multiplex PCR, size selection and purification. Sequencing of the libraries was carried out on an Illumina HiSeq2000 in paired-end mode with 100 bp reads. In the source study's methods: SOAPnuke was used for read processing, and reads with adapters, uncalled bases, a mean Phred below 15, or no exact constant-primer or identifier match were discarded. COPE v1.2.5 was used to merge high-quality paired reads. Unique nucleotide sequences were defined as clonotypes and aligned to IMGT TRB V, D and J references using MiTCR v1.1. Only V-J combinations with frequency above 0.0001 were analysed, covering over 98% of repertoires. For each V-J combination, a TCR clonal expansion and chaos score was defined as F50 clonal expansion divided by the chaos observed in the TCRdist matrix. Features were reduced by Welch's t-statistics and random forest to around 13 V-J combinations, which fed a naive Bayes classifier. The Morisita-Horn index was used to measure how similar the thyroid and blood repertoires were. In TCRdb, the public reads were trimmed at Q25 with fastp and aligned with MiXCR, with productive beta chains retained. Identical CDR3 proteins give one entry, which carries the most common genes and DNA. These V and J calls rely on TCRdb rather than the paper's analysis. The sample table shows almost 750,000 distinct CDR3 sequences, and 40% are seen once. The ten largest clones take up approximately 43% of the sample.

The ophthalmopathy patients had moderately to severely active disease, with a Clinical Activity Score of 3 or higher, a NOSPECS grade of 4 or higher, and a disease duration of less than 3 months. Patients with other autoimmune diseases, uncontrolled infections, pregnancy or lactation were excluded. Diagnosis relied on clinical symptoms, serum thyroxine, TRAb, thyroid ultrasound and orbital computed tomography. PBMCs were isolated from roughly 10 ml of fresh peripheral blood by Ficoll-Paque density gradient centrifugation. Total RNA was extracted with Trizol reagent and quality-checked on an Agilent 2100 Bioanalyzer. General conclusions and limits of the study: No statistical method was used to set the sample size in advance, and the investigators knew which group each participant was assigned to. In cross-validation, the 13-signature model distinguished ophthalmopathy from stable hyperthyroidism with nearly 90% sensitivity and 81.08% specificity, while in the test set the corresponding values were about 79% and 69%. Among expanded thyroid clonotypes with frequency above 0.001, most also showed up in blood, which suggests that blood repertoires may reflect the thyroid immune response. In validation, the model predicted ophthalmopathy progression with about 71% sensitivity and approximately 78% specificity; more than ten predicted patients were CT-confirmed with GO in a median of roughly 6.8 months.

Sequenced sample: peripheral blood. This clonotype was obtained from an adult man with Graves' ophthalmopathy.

The CDR3 protein is CASSMTGFRNEQYF. The DNA sequence is TGTGCCAGCAGTATGACAGGGTTCCGTAACGAGCAGTACTTC. The chain is assembled from TRBV2 and TRBJ2-7; 7 central bases correspond to TRBD1. The CDR3 runs 14 amino acids, cysteine and phenylalanine included. Only the CDR3 region is kept as DNA, spanning 42 bases read in frame from base 1. CDR1 and CDR2 are drawn from the germline V gene: SNHLY, FYNNEI. From V the trimming removes 5 bases and from J it removes 5 bases, while the gene matches leave 9 bases of the junction unaccounted for.